This T cell receptor (beta chain) is from a study of vaccination and CD4 T cells after COVID-19 (dated by TCRdb to 2021 to 2024). For context, the study as a whole: SARS-CoV-2 positivity had been established in the convalescent patients by nasal swab PCR, and mild disease was recorded in several of these patients and severe disease in one. Six males and four females were included in the convalescent cohort, with two Hispanic individuals, seven Caucasians, two Asians and one multiracial person represented. Two doses of either the Pfizer-BioNTech BNT162b2 vaccine (n=8) or the Moderna mRNA-1273 vaccine (n=2) were administered to participants. Post-COVID blood samples from convalescent patients were collected a median of roughly 100 days after diagnosis, with a range of 35 to 161 days. Post-vaccine blood samples were taken a median of around 77 days after the second vaccine dose, with a range of about 14 to 241 days. Culture stimuli were overlapping spike peptide pools from SARS-CoV-2 and from the common cold coronaviruses HCoV-NL63, HCoV-OC43 and HCoV-229E. As controls, cultures received a CEFX viral epitope pool (the positive control), an HIV-1 Nef peptide pool (the negative control), or no peptide at all. In around nine COVID-19 convalescent patients and a handful of infection-naive healthy vaccine recipients, the spike-specific CD4+ TCR repertoire before mRNA vaccination was compared with the repertoire after mRNA vaccination. Broader findings and caveats from the paper: The study included relatively few convalescent patients and did not analyze early timepoints after natural infection. In convalescent patients, a median 86.3% of post-vaccine SARS-CoV-2-reactive clones were detected only after vaccination, and vaccine-specific priming was suggested by this finding. Although the median number of SARS-CoV-2-reactive clonotypes went up from roughly 19 after infection to some 40 after vaccination, the increase was not significant. In convalescent patients, nearly all vaccine-specific clones (304 of 307) were found to be mono-reactive for SARS-CoV-2 spike rather than cross-reactive with common cold coronaviruses.

Taken with the paper, the label for treatment or condition translates to: approximately 11-day PBMC culture with coronavirus spike peptide pools or control peptides (ViraFEST assay). The ViraFEST assay, used in the study, expanded antigen-specific T cells with peptide pools and then identified the expanded clonotypes through TCR sequencing. Positive SARS-CoV-2 PCR tests in the convalescent patients dated from March to December 2020, before Alpha, Beta and Delta variants emerged in the United States. Over 1.5 million PBMCs per well were cultured in IMDM with 5% human AB serum and roughly 9.3 IU/ml IL-2, plus 10 ug/ml peptide pools. On days 3 and 7, half of the culture medium was replaced with fresh IL-2-containing medium. Once the cells had been in culture for roughly 10 days, the EasySep CD4+ T cell isolation kit was used to isolate CD4+ T cells by negative selection. Ficoll-Paque Plus gradient centrifugation was used to isolate PBMCs from whole blood, and the isolated PBMCs were then either used fresh or cryopreserved at -140C. Culture conditions were generally each tested in triplicate wells.

Library generation was performed with PCR. At the Johns Hopkins FTIC core, DNA from the cultured CD4+ T cells underwent TCR sequencing with the Oncomine TCR Beta short-read assay. The QIAamp micro DNA kit was used to extract genomic DNA from the cultured CD4+ T cells. The Oncomine TCR Beta libraries from cultured CD4+ T cells were pooled using unique dual indexes and then sequenced on an Illumina iSeq 100. As for the authors' bioinformatics: Non-productive sequences were removed, and CDR3s that did not start with C, did not end with F or W, or were shorter than 7 amino acids were discarded. Antigen-specific clonotypes were identified using the MANAFEST web application through comparison of peptide-stimulated wells with reference and other culture wells. To be called positive, a clone needed an FDR below 0.05, an odds ratio above 5, and a productive frequency above 0.1% in at least two of three replicate wells. A clonotype counted as cross-reactive if it showed significant expansion both in the SARS-CoV-2 spike wells and in at least one common cold coronavirus spike condition. Similarity between CDR3 sequences was evaluated in R version 3.6.1 using Levenshtein distances (stringdist) and unrooted phylogenetic trees (ape). TCRdb itself trimmed the public reads at Q25 with fastp, ran MiXCR and retained productive beta chains. For every CDR3 protein sequence, its rows merge into one entry that carries the most common genes and DNA. These V and J calls originate from TCRdb's pipeline instead of the authors' own analysis. In all, the sample holds 4,700 or so distinct CDR3 sequences, and approximately 20% of those were seen once. The ten largest clones add up to about 15% of the sample.

This clonotype has just a few counts. Its binding antigen is unknown. Qualities for individual bases were not recorded, and no much larger clone is one base off. Via the germline V gene, CDR1 is MNHNS and CDR2 SASEGT. From its cysteine to its phenylalanine, the CDR3 spans 15 amino acids. CDR3 DNA only is kept here, 45 bases in frame from base 1. At the junction V is shortened by 5 bases and J by 3 bases; bases outside the gene matches: 8. Here the chain combines TRBV6-1 and TRBJ1-2; the central 8 bases match TRBD1. The sequenced sample was CD4+ T cells from blood, cultured in vitro. The TCR comes from a human donor who had recovered from COVID-19. The nucleotides read TGTGCCAGCAGTAGGGACAGGTACCTTCACTATGGCTACACCTTC. The translation is CASSRDRYLHYGYTF.